This T cell receptor beta chain was sequenced in a study of somatic mutations in cytotoxic T cells in rheumatoid arthritis. General study findings and limits: For about an eighth of the roughly 60 patients, a single CD8+ clone accounted for more than 20% of CD8+ cells.

On this clone: The antigen remains undetermined.

Trimming left V 1 base short and J 4 bases short, with 8 bases between. There are 15 residues in the CDR3. CDR1 and CDR2 from the germline V gene are MDHEN and SYDVKM. The data were produced by immunoSEQ multiplex PCR, yet TCRdb's version contains in-frame clones alone and is incomplete. Altogether some 14,000 clones are present, about three quarters being singletons, with the ten largest covering 7.4%. The chain is built from TRBV28 and TRBJ2-6; D is uncertain. This TCR was recovered from an adult with rheumatoid arthritis. The sample consisted of CD8+ T cells sorted from blood. In nucleotides, the CDR3 is TGTGCCAGCAGTTTATCAGCTTCCGGGGCCAACGTCCTGACTTTC. Encoded protein: CASSLSASGANVLTF. Complete variable domain (other parts from reference TRBV28 and TRBJ2-6): DVKVTQSSRYLVKRTGEKVFLECVQDMDHENMFWYRQDPGLGLRLIYFSYDVKMKEKGDIPEGYSVSREKKERFSLILESASTNQTSMYLCASSLSASGANVLTFGAGSRLTVL.